This T cell receptor (beta chain) stems from a study of shared clonotypes between healthy human individuals. Study-wide results and caveats: Naive subsets, compared against memory subsets, generally had larger estimated richness values.

Only in-frame clones appear in the TCRdb table, and some are missing; sequencing was by immunoSEQ multiplex PCR. The sample consists of some 740,000 clones, 80% to 95% of them appearing once. A remark on this clone: As yet, its antigen is unknown.

Naive CD8 populations comprised CD45RO-negative cells positively selected for CCR7, excluding terminally differentiated effector memory CD45RA+ cells. The CDR3 runs 14 residues. The V gene end was trimmed by 5 bases and the J gene end by 8 bases; junction bases not matched to a gene: 11. Germline V CDR1 and CDR2: SEHNR, FQNEAQ (reference sequence). Material for sequencing was naive CD8+ T cells sorted from blood. V and J are TRBV7-9 and TRBJ1-2; TRBD1 aligns across 7 bases. This TCR came from a man under 40 in good health. CDR3 coding DNA: TGTGCCAGCAGCCGGGGACAGCTCGGCGGGGGCTACACCTTC. This codes for CASSRGQLGGGYTF.